The 18 T cell receptor beta chains presented below share a single source sample, sequenced in a study of CD8+ T cells in alopecia areata. Treatment here: oral pan-JAK inhibitor, 5-10 mg twice daily. Reverse transcription of extracted RNA yielded cDNA, which provided the sequencing template. Produced via immunoSEQ multiplex PCR; TCRdb's table is partial and in-frame only. This sample yields approximately 140,000 clones, of which 86% are seen a single time; about 13% belongs to the top ten. Sequenced material: CD8+ T cells sorted from blood, taken at week 4, from a patient treated with tofacitinib. These receptor sequences come from a human donor with alopecia areata.

This rearrangement joins TRBV5-1 to TRBJ2-7; no definite D call. The CDR3 is 12 residues long. V lost 3 bases, J lost 7 bases, and 11 bases lay in between. The V gene's germline CDR1 is SGHRS and CDR2 YFSETQ. The CDR3 DNA reads TGCGCCAGCAGCTCCGACGGATGGGAGCAGTACTTC. Protein product: CASSSDGWEQYF.

A single count supports this clone. J is TRBJ2-7 and V is TRBV5-6; 10 bases line up with TRBD1. Germline lookup yields CDR1 SGHDT and CDR2 YYEEEE. CDR3 length equals 14 residues. V lost 6 bases, J lost 2 bases, and 5 bases stayed unmatched. The CDR3 here is CASKSGTGAYEQYF. In DNA form, the CDR3 reads TGTGCCAGCAAGTCCGGGACAGGGGCCTACGAGCAGTACTTC.

The chain links TRBV7-9 to TRBJ2-2, with a possible D match to TRBD2 (5 bases). V was clipped by 5 bases and J by 7 bases, with 20 bases between them. The CDR3 loop spans 16 amino acids. The germline CDR1 and CDR2 sequences are SEHNR and FQNEAQ (reference sequence). The CDR3 loop reads CASSTPSGYFFGELFF. CDR3 DNA sequence: TGTGCCAGCAGCACGCCCAGCGGATATTTTTTCGGGGAGCTGTTTTTT.

The V and J genes are TRBV30 and TRBJ1-6; a possible D gene is TRBD1 (6 bases). The CDR3 is 14 residues long. V was shortened by 2 bases and J by 9 bases, with 14 bases between the two germline ends. Germline V gene sequence: CDR1 GTSNPN, CDR2 SVGIG (reference sequence). The DNA of the CDR3 is TGTGCCTGGAGTACGACAGGCACCAGTTCACCCCTCCACTTT. Translating gives CAWSTTGTSSPLHF. The variable domain in full, completed from reference TRBV30 and TRBJ1-6, reads SQTIHQWPATLVQPVGSPLSLECTVEGTSNPNLYWYRQAAGRGLQLLFYSVGIGQISSEVPQNLSASRPQDRQFILSSKKLLLSDSGFYLCAWSTTGTSSPLHFGNGTRLTVT.

The chain joins TRBV16 to TRBJ1-2; D gene unclear. Trimming took off 3 bases at V and 6 bases at J, with 14 bases between the two ends. This CDR3 is built from 14 residues. Germline assignment: CDR1 KGHSY and CDR2 FQNENV. CDR3 loop: CASSHSNYGDGYTF. The CDR3 coding sequence is TGTGCCAGCAGCCACTCCAACTATGGGGATGGCTACACCTTC.

The chain carries TRBV29-1 and TRBJ2-7, with 7 bases that match TRBD1. Germline lookup yields CDR1 SQVTM and CDR2 ANQGSEA. V trimming: 1 base; J trimming: 7 bases; junction bases outside the gene matches: 4. This CDR3 is 12 amino acids long. The CDR3 loop is CSVEGDSEEQYF. Here the CDR3 DNA reads TGCAGCGTTGAAGGGGACAGCGAAGAGCAGTACTTC.

This chain joins TRBV30 and TRBJ1-1; the D gene is possibly TRBD1 (5 bases). Germline loops: CDR1 GTSNPN, CDR2 SVGIG (reference sequence). The V end was cut by 4 bases, the J end by 3 bases, with 15 bases between. The CDR3 loop spans 14 amino acids. CDR3 in DNA: TGTGCCTGGATGACAGCTACCTCAGACACTGAAGCTTTCTTT. Residues: CAWMTATSDTEAFF. Based on the CDR3 plus reference TRBV30 and TRBJ1-1, the full variable domain is SQTIHQWPATLVQPVGSPLSLECTVEGTSNPNLYWYRQAAGRGLQLLFYSVGIGQISSEVPQNLSASRPQDRQFILSSKKLLLSDSGFYLCAWMTATSDTEAFFGQGTRLTVV.

The J gene is TRBJ1-1, the V gene TRBV7-9, with a weak D call TRBD1 (5 bases). The CDR3 runs to 14 residues. From germline, CDR1 is SEHNR and CDR2 FQNEAQ (reference sequence). V was clipped by 1 base and J by 5 bases, with 11 bases between them. DNA for the CDR3: TGTGCCAGCAGCTTAGTGATGGGGGGAACTGAAGCTTTCTTT. It encodes CASSLVMGGTEAFF.

The genes are TRBV7-9 and TRBJ1-2; TRBD1 is a possible D gene (6 bases). The germline V gene has CDR1 SEHNR and CDR2 FQNEAQ (reference sequence). This CDR3 has 13 amino acids. Trimming took off 2 bases at V and 4 bases at J, with 8 bases between the two ends. The CDR3 coding sequence is TGTGCCAGCAGCTTACCGGGGGCCTATGGCTACACCTTC. This translates into CASSLPGAYGYTF.

The CDR3 sequence is CSVSGRREGMNEQFF. DNA of the CDR3: TGCAGCGTTTCCGGGAGGCGGGAGGGCATGAATGAGCAGTTCTTC. J is TRBJ2-1 and V is TRBV29-1; TRBD2 agrees at 9 bases. The CDR3 loop spans 15 amino acids. CDR1 is SQVTM, CDR2 ANQGSEA, per germline. J lost 7 bases, V lost 5 bases, and 12 bases had no gene match.

By proportion, this clone is medium-sized. This chain connects TRBV10-2 to TRBJ1-1; D might be TRBD1 (5 bases). V lost 3 bases and J lost 8, with 13 bases in between. Per germline, CDR1 WSHSY and CDR2 SAAADI. The CDR3 runs 13 residues. The CDR3 DNA reads as TGCGCCAGCAGTGATGAAAGGGGAACCGAAGCTTTCTTT. This encodes CASSDERGTEAFF.

This chain links TRBV4-1 with TRBJ2-5; D remains ambiguous. Germline CDR1 reads MGHRA; CDR2 reads YSYEKL. V was cut by 0 bases and J by 4 bases, with 3 bases left in between. CDR3 length: 12 residues. The chain's CDR3 is CASSQEGETQYF. DNA for the CDR3: TGCGCCAGCAGCCAAGAGGGAGAGACCCAGTACTTC.

A single count supports this clone. The chain's CDR3 is CAISSGGENTEAFF. Here the CDR3 DNA reads TGTGCCATCAGTTCCGGGGGGGAGAACACTGAAGCTTTCTTT. The chain couples TRBV10-3 to TRBJ1-1; D possibly corresponds to TRBD1 (5 bases). V lost 5 bases to trimming and J lost 1 base, with 11 bases between them. Germline CDR1 and CDR2: ENHRY and SYGVKD. This CDR3 spans 14 amino acids.

J is TRBJ1-5 and V is TRBV2; D unclear. CDR3 size: 15 residues. CDR1 SNHLY and CDR2 FYNNEI come from the germline V gene. Trimming shortened V by 0 bases and J by 4 bases, and 10 bases separated the two germline ends. The CDR3 loop reads CASSEAGKRNQPQHF. Written as DNA, the CDR3 is TGTGCCAGCAGTGAAGCCGGGAAGAGGAATCAGCCCCAGCATTTT.

The J gene is TRBJ2-4, the V gene TRBV30; TRBD2 might be the D (5 bases). Germline V gene lookup returns CDR1 GTSNPN and CDR2 SVGIG (reference sequence). V lost 1 base to trimming and J lost 1 base, with 14 bases between them. The CDR3 runs to 16 residues. The CDR3 region has the DNA TGTGCCTGGAGTGGCCTCGGGGATTTCGCCAAAAACATTCAGTACTTC. Translated, it gives CAWSGLGDFAKNIQYF.

This chain joins TRBV23-1 and TRBJ2-7; D gene uncertain. Being an ORF, TRBV23-1 has a function that is uncertain. CDR3 size: 12 residues. Deletions cut 0 bases from V and 7 bases from J, with 7 bases between. The CDR3 coding sequence is TGCGCCAGCAGTCAATCGTCCGAGGAGCAGTACTTC. Protein sequence: CASSQSSEEQYF.

A few counts support this clone. The chain links TRBV29-1 to TRBJ2-3, with 7 bases lining up with TRBD1. From germline, CDR1 is SQVTM and CDR2 ANQGSEA. The J segment lost 2 bases and the V segment lost 7 bases, leaving 12 bases of the junction unmatched. The CDR3 has 15 amino acids. In DNA, the CDR3 is TGCAGCGCCTTAATCGGGACAGCTTCCACAGATACGCAGTATTTT. It specifies CSALIGTASTDTQYF.

The J gene is TRBJ2-3, the V gene TRBV7-9; the match to TRBD1 covers 10 bases. The CDR3 totals 12 residues. After removal of 6 bases from V and 9 bases from J, the junction contained 3 bases not matched to a gene. CDR1 and CDR2 (germline): SEHNR, FQNEAQ (reference sequence). CDR3 protein: CASRTGGWTQYF. CDR3 nucleotides: TGTGCCAGCAGGACAGGGGGCTGGACGCAGTATTTT.